The rows below give T cell receptor beta chains drawn from one sample of a study of early T cells in non-severe SARS-CoV-2 infection. TCRdb reprocessed the 5' RACE reads via MiXCR and lists one record per CDR3 protein. Among over 55,000 distinct CDR3 sequences listed, 6.5% to 8.5% were seen once. The sample taken for sequencing was whole blood. The receptor set was obtained from an adult who was a healthcare worker with PCR-confirmed SARS-CoV-2 infection or an uninfected control (not recorded which). Both conserved end residues are part of each CDR3. The order of the fields is J gene, D gene, clone size, CDR3 length, V gene, CDR3 protein, CDR3 DNA. The D gene is left open where the match is weak. Not all rows give a size; the values are once, few, many and, for expanded clones, a class.

TRBJ2-1 | TRBD2 | few | 16 | TRBV7-3 | CASSLRRAGGKHEQFF | TGTGCCAGCAGCTTAAGACGGGCGGGAGGGAAGCATGAGCAGTTCTTC
TRBJ1-5 | TRBD1 | many | 14 | TRBV6-5 | CASSYTGQGQPQHF | TGTGCCAGCAGTTACACGGGACAGGGCCAGCCCCAGCATTTT
TRBJ2-7 | NA | many | 13 | TRBV4-1 | CASSPQVGGEQYF | TGCGCCAGCAGCCCCCAAGTAGGGGGCGAGCAGTACTTC
TRBJ1-4 | NA | few | 12 | TRBV24-1 | CATSELNEKLFF | TGTGCCACCAGTGAACTAAATGAAAAACTGTTTTTT
TRBJ2-3 | TRBD2 | many | 16 | TRBV7-9 | CASSGLAGVGVDTQYF | TGTGCCAGCAGCGGTCTAGCGGGAGTAGGGGTAGATACGCAGTATTTT
TRBJ2-4 | NA | few | 15 | TRBV4-2 | CASSQEGTSTNIQYF | TGTGCCAGCAGCCAAGAGGGAACTAGTACAAACATTCAGTACTTC
TRBJ2-5 | NA | few | 15 | TRBV5-4 | CASSLGESRLETQYF | TGTGCCAGCAGCTTGGGAGAGTCGAGGCTGGAGACCCAGTACTTC
TRBJ1-2 | TRBD1 | NA | 14 | TRBV10-2 | CASSWTGEGYGYTF | TGCGCCAGCAGTTGGACAGGGGAGGGCTATGGCTACACCTTC
TRBJ1-1 | NA | NA | 14 | TRBV5-5 | CASSLTESNTEAFF | TGTGCCAGCAGCTTAACAGAATCGAACACTGAAGCTTTCTTT
TRBJ2-2 | NA | medium-sized | 14 | TRBV7-2 | CASSLGMNTGELFF | TGTGCCAGCAGCTTAGGAATGAACACCGGGGAGCTGTTTTTT
TRBJ2-5 | TRBD2 | many | 15 | TRBV3-1 | CASSHLAGGGETQYF | TGTGCCAGCAGCCACCTAGCGGGAGGGGGAGAGACCCAGTACTTC
TRBJ2-3 | TRBD2 | NA | 15 | TRBV20-1 | CSAREGSGSADTQYF | TGCAGTGCTAGAGAGGGTAGCGGGAGTGCAGATACGCAGTATTTT
TRBJ2-2 | TRBD1 | NA | 14 | TRBV30 | CAATGGVHTGELFF | TGTGCTGCAACAGGGGGCGTTCACACCGGGGAGCTGTTTTTT
TRBJ2-2 | NA | many | 14 | TRBV7-9 | CAVGSSWDTGELFF | TGTGCCGTCGGGAGCTCTTGGGACACCGGGGAGCTGTTTTTT
TRBJ2-1 | NA | NA | 12 | TRBV18 | CASSPRGDEQFF | TGTGCCAGCTCACCCCGAGGGGATGAGCAGTTCTTC
TRBJ2-7 | NA | NA | 13 | TRBV29-1 | CSVVGGATYEQYF | TGCAGCGTTGTGGGGGGAGCTACCTACGAGCAGTACTTC
TRBJ2-1 | NA | many | 13 | TRBV20-1 | CSAAGTSYNEQFF | TGCAGTGCTGCCGGGACTTCCTACAATGAGCAGTTCTTC
TRBJ2-7 | TRBD1 | NA | 17 | TRBV28 | CASSLLGDRAVAYEQYF | TGTGCCAGCAGCTTATTAGGAGACAGGGCGGTTGCCTACGAGCAGTACTTC
TRBJ1-1 | NA | NA | 14 | TRBV3-1 | CASSQGLGTTEAFF | TGTGCCAGCAGCCAAGGTCTGGGGACCACTGAAGCTTTCTTT
TRBJ1-2 | NA | NA | 13 | TRBV18 | CASSPKGNYGYTF | TGTGCCAGCTCACCAAAGGGGAACTATGGCTACACCTTC
TRBJ2-4 | NA | few | 17 | TRBV28 | CASSPPRSASTKNIQYF | TGTGCCAGCAGCCCCCCGCGGTCCGCCTCGACCAAAAACATTCAGTACTTC
TRBJ2-5 | NA | NA | 15 | TRBV28 | CASSFLAGSLETQYF | TGTGCCAGCAGTTTCTTGGCAGGGAGTCTGGAGACCCAGTACTTC
TRBJ1-1 | NA | NA | 15 | TRBV5-1 | CASSLAGQGSTEAFF | TGCGCCAGCAGCTTGGCCGGGCAGGGGTCCACTGAAGCTTTCTTT
TRBJ2-7 | TRBD1 | NA | 15 | TRBV10-3 | CAISATGGSSYEQYF | TGTGCCATCAGCGCGACAGGGGGTTCCTCCTACGAGCAGTACTTC
TRBJ2-7 | TRBD2 | many | 17 | TRBV25-1 | CASSALGLAGGTYEQYF | TGTGCCAGCAGTGCACTGGGACTAGCGGGAGGGACCTACGAGCAGTACTTC
TRBJ2-6 | NA | many | 14 | TRBV5-1 | CASSLYTGANVLTF | TGCGCCAGCAGCTTGTATACTGGGGCCAACGTCCTGACTTTC
TRBJ2-2 | NA | NA | 15 | TRBV28 | CASSFRGLNTGELFF | TGTGCCAGCAGTTTTCGGGGTCTTAACACCGGGGAGCTGTTTTTT
TRBJ2-1 | TRBD2 | NA | 17 | TRBV5-1 | CASRWTSGSPSGNEQFF | TGCGCCAGCAGGTGGACTAGCGGGAGTCCGTCTGGGAATGAGCAGTTCTTC
TRBJ2-1 | TRBD2 | few | 14 | TRBV29-1 | CSVSWRGAYNEQFF | TGCAGCGTTTCCTGGCGGGGGGCCTACAATGAGCAGTTCTTC
TRBJ2-1 | TRBD2 | few | 15 | TRBV18 | CASSPGLAEYNEQFF | TGTGCCAGCTCACCGGGACTAGCGGAATACAATGAGCAGTTCTTC
TRBJ2-7 | NA | many | 14 | TRBV10-3 | CAISEARSSYEQYF | TGTGCCATCAGTGAGGCGAGGAGCTCCTACGAGCAGTACTTC
TRBJ2-3 | NA | few | 14 | TRBV19 | CASRQDATTDTQYF | TGTGCCAGTAGACAGGACGCCACCACAGATACGCAGTATTTT
TRBJ2-1 | TRBD2 | many | 16 | TRBV7-2 | CASSLVVTSGRDEQFF | TGTGCCAGCAGCTTAGTCGTGACTAGCGGGAGGGATGAGCAGTTCTTC
TRBJ2-3 | TRBD2 | NA | 14 | TRBV3-1 | CASPGLAGRDTQYF | TGTGCCTCCCCGGGACTAGCGGGAAGAGATACGCAGTATTTT
TRBJ2-7 | NA | few | 15 | TRBV5-1 | CASSLDPDSVYEQYF | TGCGCCAGCAGCTTGGACCCGGACAGCGTCTACGAGCAGTACTTC
TRBJ2-5 | TRBD1 | many | 14 | TRBV29-1 | CSVGGTGGQETQYF | TGCAGCGTTGGGGGGACAGGGGGCCAAGAGACCCAGTACTTC
TRBJ2-7 | TRBD2 | NA | 16 | TRBV28 | CASSLPAREGIYEQYF | TGTGCCAGCAGTTTACCGGCGAGGGAGGGTATTTACGAGCAGTACTTC